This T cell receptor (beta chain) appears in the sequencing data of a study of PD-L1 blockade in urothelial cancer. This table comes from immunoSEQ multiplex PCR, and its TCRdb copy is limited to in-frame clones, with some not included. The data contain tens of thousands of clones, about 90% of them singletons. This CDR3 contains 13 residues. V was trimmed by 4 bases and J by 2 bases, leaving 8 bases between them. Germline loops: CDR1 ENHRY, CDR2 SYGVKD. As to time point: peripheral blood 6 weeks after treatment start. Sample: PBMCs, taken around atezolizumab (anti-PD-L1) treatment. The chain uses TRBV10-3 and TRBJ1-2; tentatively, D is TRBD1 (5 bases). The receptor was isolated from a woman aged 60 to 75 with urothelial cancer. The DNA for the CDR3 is TGTGCCATCAGTGCACAGGTAAACTATGGCTACACCTTC. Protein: CAISAQVNYGYTF.